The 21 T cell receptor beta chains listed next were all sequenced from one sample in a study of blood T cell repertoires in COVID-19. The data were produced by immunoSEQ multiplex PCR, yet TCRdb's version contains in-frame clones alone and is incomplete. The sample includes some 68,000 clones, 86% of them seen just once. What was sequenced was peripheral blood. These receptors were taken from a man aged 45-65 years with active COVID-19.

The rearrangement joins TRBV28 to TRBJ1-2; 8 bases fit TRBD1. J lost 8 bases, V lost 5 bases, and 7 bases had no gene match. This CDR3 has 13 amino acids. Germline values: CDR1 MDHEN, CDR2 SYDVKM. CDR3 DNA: TGTGCCAGCAGTACAAGACAGGGGAAGGGCTACACCTTC. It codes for CASSTRQGKGYTF.

DNA of the CDR3: TGCGCCAGCAGCCAAGAAGCGACTACCTACGAGCAGTACTTC. This gives the protein CASSQEATTYEQYF. The genes are TRBV4-3 and TRBJ2-7; tentatively, D is TRBD2 (5 bases). Germline values: CDR1 LGHNA, CDR2 YSLEER. The CDR3 sequence is 14 residues long. The V end lost 0 bases, the J end lost 2 bases, and 8 bases lay between the germline ends.

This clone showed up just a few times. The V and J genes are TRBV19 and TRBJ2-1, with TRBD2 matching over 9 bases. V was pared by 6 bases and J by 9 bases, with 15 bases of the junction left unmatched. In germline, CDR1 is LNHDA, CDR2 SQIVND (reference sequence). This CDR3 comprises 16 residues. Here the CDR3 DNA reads TGTGCCAGTAGGACCCGCGGGGCGGGGGGGCTCGGTGAGCAGTTCTTC. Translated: CASRTRGAGGLGEQFF.

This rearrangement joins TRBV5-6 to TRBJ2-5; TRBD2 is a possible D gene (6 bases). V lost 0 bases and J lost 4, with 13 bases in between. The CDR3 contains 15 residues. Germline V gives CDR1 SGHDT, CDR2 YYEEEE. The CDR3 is CASSLGGRMGETQYF. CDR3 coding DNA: TGTGCCAGCAGCTTGGGAGGGAGGATGGGAGAGACCCAGTACTTC.

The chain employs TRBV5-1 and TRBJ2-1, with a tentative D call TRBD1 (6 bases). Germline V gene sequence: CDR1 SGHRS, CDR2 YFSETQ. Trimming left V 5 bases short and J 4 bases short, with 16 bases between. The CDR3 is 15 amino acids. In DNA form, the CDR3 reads TGCGCCAGCAGACTCGGGACAAGTGCTTACAATGAGCAGTTCTTC. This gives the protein CASRLGTSAYNEQFF.

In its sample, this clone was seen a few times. DNA for the CDR3: TGTGCCAGCAGCCAAGATAGGGGCAGAACCTCTGGAAACACCATATATTTT. Its protein product is CASSQDRGRTSGNTIYF. This chain connects TRBV3-1 (or the pseudogene TRBV3-2) to TRBJ1-3; possible D gene TRBD1, 5 bases. CDR3 length: 17 amino acids. V was clipped by 0 bases and J by 0 bases, with 12 bases between them. Germline V lookup: CDR1 LGHDT, CDR2 YNNKEL (reference sequence).

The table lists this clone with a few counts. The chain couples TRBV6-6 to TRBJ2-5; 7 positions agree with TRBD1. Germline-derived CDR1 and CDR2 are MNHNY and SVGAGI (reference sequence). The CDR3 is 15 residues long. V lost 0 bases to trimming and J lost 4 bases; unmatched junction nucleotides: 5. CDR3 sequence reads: CASSYSEGGGETQYF. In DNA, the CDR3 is TGTGCCAGCAGTTACTCGGAAGGGGGCGGAGAGACCCAGTACTTC.

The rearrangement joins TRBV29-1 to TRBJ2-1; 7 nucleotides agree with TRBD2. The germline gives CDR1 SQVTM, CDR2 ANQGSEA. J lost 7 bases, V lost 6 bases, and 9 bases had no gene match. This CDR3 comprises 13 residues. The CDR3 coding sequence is TGCAGCGTCCTAGCGGAAACTAGTAATGAGCAGTTCTTC. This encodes CSVLAETSNEQFF.

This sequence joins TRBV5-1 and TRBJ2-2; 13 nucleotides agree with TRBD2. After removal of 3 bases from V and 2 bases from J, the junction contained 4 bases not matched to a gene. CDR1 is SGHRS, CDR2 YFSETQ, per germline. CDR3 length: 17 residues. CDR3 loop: CASSSGLAGINTGELFF. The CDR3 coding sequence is TGCGCCAGCAGCTCGGGACTAGCGGGAATAAACACCGGGGAGCTGTTTTTT.

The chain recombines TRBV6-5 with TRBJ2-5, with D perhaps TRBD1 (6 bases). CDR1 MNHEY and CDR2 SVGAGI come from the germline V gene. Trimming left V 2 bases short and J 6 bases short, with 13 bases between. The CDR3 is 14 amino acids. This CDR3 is CASSYGAQGQTQYF. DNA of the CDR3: TGTGCCAGCAGTTACGGGGCACAGGGCCAGACCCAGTACTTC.

CDR3 loop: CASSLLGVGSSTDTQYF. The CDR3 DNA is TGTGCCAGCAGCTTACTAGGGGTTGGCTCGAGCACAGATACGCAGTATTTT. The chain couples TRBV7-2 to TRBJ2-3; perhaps TRBD1 as D (5 bases). Trimming removed 2 bases at V and 0 bases at J, with 15 bases between. Germline V gene sequence: CDR1 SGHTA, CDR2 FQGNSA. This CDR3 comprises 17 residues.

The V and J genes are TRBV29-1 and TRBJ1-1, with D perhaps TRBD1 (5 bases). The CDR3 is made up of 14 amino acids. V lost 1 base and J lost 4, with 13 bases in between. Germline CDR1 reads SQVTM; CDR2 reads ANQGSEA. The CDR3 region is CSVEGGRGSTEAFF. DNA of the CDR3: TGCAGCGTTGAAGGGGGGAGGGGATCCACTGAAGCTTTCTTT.

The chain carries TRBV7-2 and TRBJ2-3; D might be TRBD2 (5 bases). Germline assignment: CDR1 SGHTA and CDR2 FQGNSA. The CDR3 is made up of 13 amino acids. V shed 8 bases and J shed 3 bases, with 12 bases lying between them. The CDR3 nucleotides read TGTGCCAGCGCCCGACCGGGGACAGATACGCAGTATTTT. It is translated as CASARPGTDTQYF.

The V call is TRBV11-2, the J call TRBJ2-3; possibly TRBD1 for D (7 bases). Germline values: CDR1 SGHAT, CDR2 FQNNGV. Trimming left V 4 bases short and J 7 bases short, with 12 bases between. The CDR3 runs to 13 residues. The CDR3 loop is CASSSQGGNTQYF. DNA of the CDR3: TGTGCCAGCAGCTCGCAGGGGGGAAATACGCAGTATTTT. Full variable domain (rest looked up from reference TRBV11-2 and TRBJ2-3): EAGVAQSPRYKIIEKRQSVAFWCNPISGHATLYWYQQILGQGPKLLIQFQNNGVVDDSQLPKDRFSAERLKGVDSTLKIQPAKLEDSAVYLCASSSQGGNTQYFGPGTRLTVL.

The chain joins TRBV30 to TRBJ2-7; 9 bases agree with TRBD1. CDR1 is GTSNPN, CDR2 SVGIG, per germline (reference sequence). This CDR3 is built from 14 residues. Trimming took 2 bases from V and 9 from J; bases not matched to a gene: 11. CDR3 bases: TGTGCCTGGAGTCCCCGGGACAGGGTATTTGGGCAGTACTTC. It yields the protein CAWSPRDRVFGQYF.

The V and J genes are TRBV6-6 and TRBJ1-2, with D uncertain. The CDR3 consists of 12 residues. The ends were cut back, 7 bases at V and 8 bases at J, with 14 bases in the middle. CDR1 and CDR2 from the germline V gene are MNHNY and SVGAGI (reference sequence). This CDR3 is CASTPGVGGYTF. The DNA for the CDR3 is TGTGCCAGCACCCCGGGTGTTGGCGGCTACACCTTC.

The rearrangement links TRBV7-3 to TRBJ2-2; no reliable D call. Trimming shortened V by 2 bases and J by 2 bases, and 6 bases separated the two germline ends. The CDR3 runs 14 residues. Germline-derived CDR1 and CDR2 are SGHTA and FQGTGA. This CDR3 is CASSLSRNTGELFF. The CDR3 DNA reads TGTGCCAGCAGCTTATCGCGTAACACCGGGGAGCTGTTTTTT.

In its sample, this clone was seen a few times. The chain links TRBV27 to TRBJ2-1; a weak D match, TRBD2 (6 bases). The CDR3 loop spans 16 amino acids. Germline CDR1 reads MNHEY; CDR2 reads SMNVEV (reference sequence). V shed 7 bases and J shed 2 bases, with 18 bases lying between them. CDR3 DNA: TGTGCCAGCACTATGGCCTCCGGGAGTGCCTACAATGAGCAGTTCTTC. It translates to CASTMASGSAYNEQFF.

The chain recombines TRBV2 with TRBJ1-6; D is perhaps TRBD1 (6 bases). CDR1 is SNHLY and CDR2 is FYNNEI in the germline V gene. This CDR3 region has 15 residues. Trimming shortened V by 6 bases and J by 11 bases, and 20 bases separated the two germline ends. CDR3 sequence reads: CASSPSRGPGTPLHF. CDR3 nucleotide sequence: TGTGCCAGCAGCCCGAGCAGGGGTCCTGGAACACCCCTCCACTTT.

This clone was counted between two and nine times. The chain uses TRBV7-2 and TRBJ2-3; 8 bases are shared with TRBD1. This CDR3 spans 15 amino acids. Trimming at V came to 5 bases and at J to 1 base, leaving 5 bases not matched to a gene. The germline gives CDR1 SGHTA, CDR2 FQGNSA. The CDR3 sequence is CASSMTGEGTDTQYF. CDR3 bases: TGTGCCAGCAGCATGACAGGGGAGGGCACAGATACGCAGTATTTT.

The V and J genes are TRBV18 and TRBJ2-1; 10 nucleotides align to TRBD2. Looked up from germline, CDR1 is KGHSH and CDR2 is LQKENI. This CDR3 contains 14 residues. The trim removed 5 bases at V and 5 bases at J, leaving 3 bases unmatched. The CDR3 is CASSTSGMDNEQFF. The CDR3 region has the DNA TGTGCCAGCTCAACTAGCGGGATGGACAATGAGCAGTTCTTC.